This TCR beta chain stems from a study of blood T cell repertoires in COVID-19 (TCRdb year 2020). A note on the overall study: Collaborator samples came from the United States, Italy and Spain and covered acute and convalescent phases of COVID-19. Samples were obtained from the ongoing ImmuneRACE study (first 160 participants) and from about 1,300 subjects provided by 6 global collaborators. The material from the prospective study consisted of cDNA or gDNA derived from T cells, B-cell-depleted T cells, or PBMCs. Sample metadata almost always included a de-identified subject ID, COVID-19 status, age in years and sex. Where HLA class I and class II types were available, the types were taken from metadata supplied by the sample provider, not from assay-based typing. Subjects who had been exposed to COVID-19, were actively infected with it, or had recovered from it provided the deeply sampled blood TCRbeta repertoires that made up the dataset. The repertoires were released in a freely available public database meant as a resource for research on the immune response to SARS-CoV-2. The research as a whole found: How much clinical and demographic metadata was included differed by source and by participant, and the metadata was provided uncurated.

Each collaborating institution followed its own protocols to collect whole blood in K2EDTA tubes. For TCRbeta analysis, collaborators shipped samples as frozen whole blood, isolated PBMCs, or DNA extracted from either of those sample types. TCRbeta CDR3 regions were amplified from genomic DNA by means of the immunoSEQ Assay, a bias-controlled multiplex PCR. On the authors' methods: The number of nucleated cells in each sample was estimated by amplification of reference gene primers within the assay. To quantify the absolute abundance of each unique TCRbeta CDR3 rearrangement, sequence reads were collapsed and filtered. For each sample, productive Simpson clonality was calculated as the square root of Simpson's diversity index across productive rearrangements. The immuneACCESS repertoire file appears here via TCRdb, limited to in-frame rearrangements. These files lack a portion of the clones; in checked studies, under half of the deficit traces to unresolved V genes, and the cause of the others is not known. The V and J calls and clone size come from that table; D and trimming were worked out from the DNA. This sample comprises 200,000 to 250,000 clones, 80% to 85% of them detected only once. Around 18% of the sample rests with the top ten.

With regard to this clone: The specificity of this receptor is unknown. Base qualities were left out, and no much larger clone turns up one base away.

V and J are truncated by 1 base and 4 bases respectively, leaving an intervening sequence of 12 bases. From a lookup of the germline V gene, CDR1 and CDR2 are KGHSH and LQKENI. Including the terminal cysteine and phenylalanine, the CDR3 comprises 15 residues. Of the read, only the CDR3 DNA is kept; its 45 bases are in frame from base 1. This TCR derives from a woman older than 75 with active or convalescent COVID-19. The sequencing input was peripheral blood. The sequence joins TRBV18 to TRBJ2-3; the D gene is not confidently resolved. The CDR3 protein sequence reads: CASSPRMISSDTQYF. The nucleotide sequence reads TGTGCCAGCTCACCACGAATGATTAGTTCAGATACGCAGTATTTT.